This TCR beta chain derives from a study of CD8 T cells in ankylosing spondylitis. General study findings and limits: Made up of about eight highly homologous variants, a TCR beta motif appeared characteristic of ankylosing spondylitis blood.

TCRdb re-called the 5' RACE reads through MiXCR, storing one row per CDR3 protein. The sample contains roughly 300,000 distinct CDR3 sequences, roughly 8% of which appear only once. Germline assignment: CDR1 SGHVS and CDR2 FNYEAQ. The J segment lost 3 bases and the V segment lost 4 bases, leaving 4 bases of the junction unmatched. The CDR3 spans 14 residues. Comment on this clonotype: Its target is unknown.

Sequenced: blood, either unsorted or a sorted T cell fraction (not recorded which). This chain uses TRBV7-6 with TRBJ2-7; 9 bases match TRBD2. The receptor was derived from a male donor with ankylosing spondylitis. CDR3 DNA: TGTGCCAGCAGCTCTAGGACTAGCGTCTACGAGCAGTACTTC. Its protein product is CASSSRTSVYEQYF.